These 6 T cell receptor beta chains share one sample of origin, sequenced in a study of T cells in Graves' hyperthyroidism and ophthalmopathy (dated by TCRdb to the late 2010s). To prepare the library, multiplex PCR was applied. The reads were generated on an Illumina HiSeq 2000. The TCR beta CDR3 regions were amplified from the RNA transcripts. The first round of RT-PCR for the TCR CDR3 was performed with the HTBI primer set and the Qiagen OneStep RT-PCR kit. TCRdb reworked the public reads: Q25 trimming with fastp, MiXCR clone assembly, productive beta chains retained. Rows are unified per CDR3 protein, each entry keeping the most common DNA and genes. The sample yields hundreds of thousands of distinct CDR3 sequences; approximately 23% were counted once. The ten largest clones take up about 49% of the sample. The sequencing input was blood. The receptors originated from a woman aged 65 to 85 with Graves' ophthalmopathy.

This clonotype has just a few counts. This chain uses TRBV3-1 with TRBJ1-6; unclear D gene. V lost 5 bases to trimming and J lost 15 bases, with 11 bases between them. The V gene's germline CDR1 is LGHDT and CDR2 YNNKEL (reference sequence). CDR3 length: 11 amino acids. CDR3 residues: CASSDGGILHF. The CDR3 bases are TGTGCCAGCAGCGACGGAGGGATCCTCCACTTT.

CDR3 residues: CASSLDAGQGSGYTF. The CDR3 bases are TGTGCCAGCAGCTTAGACGCAGGACAGGGAAGTGGCTACACCTTC. The chain links TRBV7-3 to TRBJ1-2; 8 positions agree with TRBD1. Germline V gene sequence: CDR1 SGHTA, CDR2 FQGTGA. V was pared by 2 bases and J by 7 bases, with 9 bases of the junction left unmatched. This CDR3 contains 15 residues.

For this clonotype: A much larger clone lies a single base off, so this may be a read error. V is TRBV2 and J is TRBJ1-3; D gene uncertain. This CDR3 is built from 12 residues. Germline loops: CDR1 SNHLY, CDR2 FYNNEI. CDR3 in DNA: TGTGCCGGCAGTGGTGAGGGATACACCATATATTTT. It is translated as CAGSGEGYTIYF.

The CDR3 is CASSVAGTSDYEQYF. CDR3 in DNA: TGTGCCAGCAGCGTTGCCGGGACTAGCGACTACGAGCAGTACTTC. This sequence joins TRBV5-4 and TRBJ2-7, with 10 bases identical to TRBD2. The ends lost 4 bases at V and 3 bases at J; junction bases unmatched: 7. The CDR3 runs 15 residues. Germline V gene sequence: CDR1 SGHNT, CDR2 YYREEE (reference sequence).

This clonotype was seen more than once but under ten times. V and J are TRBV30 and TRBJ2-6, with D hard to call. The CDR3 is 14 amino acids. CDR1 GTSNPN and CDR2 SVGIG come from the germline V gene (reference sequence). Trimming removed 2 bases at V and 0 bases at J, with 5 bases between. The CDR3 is CAWSQYSGANVLTF. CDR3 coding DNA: TGTGCCTGGAGTCAATACTCTGGGGCCAACGTCCTGACTTTC.

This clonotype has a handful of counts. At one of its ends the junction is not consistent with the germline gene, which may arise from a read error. CDR3 in DNA: TGTGCCAGCACTTTAAGGGCCTCAGAAAAACTGTTTTTT. Translating gives CASTLRASEKLFF. The rearrangement links TRBV12-3 or TRBV12-4 to TRBJ1-4, with unresolved D. The CDR3 contains 13 residues.